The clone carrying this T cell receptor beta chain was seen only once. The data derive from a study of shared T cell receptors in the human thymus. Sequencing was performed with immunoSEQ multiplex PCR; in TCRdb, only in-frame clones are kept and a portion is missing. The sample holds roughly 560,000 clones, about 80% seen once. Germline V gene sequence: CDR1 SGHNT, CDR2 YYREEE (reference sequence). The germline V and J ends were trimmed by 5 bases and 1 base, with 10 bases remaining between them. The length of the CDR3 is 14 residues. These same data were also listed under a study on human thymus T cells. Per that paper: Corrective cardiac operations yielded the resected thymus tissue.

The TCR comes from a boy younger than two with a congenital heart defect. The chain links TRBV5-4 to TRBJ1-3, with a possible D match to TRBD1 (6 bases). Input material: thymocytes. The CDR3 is CASSSTGSGNTIYF. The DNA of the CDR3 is TGTGCCAGCAGTTCGACAGGATCTGGAAACACCATATATTTT.